This TCR beta chain is from a study of T cell responses to AZD1222 COVID-19 vaccine. There are 16 residues in the CDR3. CDR1 and CDR2 from the germline V gene are SGHVS and FQNEAQ. Trimming removed 4 bases from V and 3 bases from J, with 16 bases in between. Study results and caveats: Spike regions recognized by vaccine-associated CD4 TCRs spanned the protein, led by 160-218 and 743-854. Baseline seropositives among AZD1222 recipients totaled only 5 to 7. Donors, mostly white British, included more females; clonal diversity was possibly underestimated. Sampling captured repertoires only after the peak T cell response.

Note on this clone: What it binds is not known.

The data were produced by immunoSEQ multiplex PCR, yet TCRdb's version contains in-frame clones alone and is incomplete. The data contain under 150,000 clones, about 93% of them singletons. The V gene is TRBV7-8, the J gene TRBJ1-5; D might be TRBD1 (5 bases). The sequencing here drew on peripheral blood, taken on day 0 of AZD1222 vaccination. The source of this sequence is an adult in good health. The CDR3: CASSSGLRETNQPQHF. The DNA for the CDR3 is TGTGCCAGCAGCTCGGGACTCCGGGAAACCAATCAGCCCCAGCATTTT.